A selection of T cell receptor beta chains follows, all from one sample in a study of CD8+ T cells in alopecia areata. Repertoires were generated with immunoSEQ multiplex PCR, while TCRdb's copy carries only in-frame clones and drops some. The table lists some 150,000 clones, approximately 65% of them singletons. The sample here was CD8+ T cells sorted from blood, taken at week 0. The receptors were sampled from a human donor with alopecia areata. Both conserved end residues are part of each CDR3. The D gene is left open where the match is weak. Only part of the rows carry a size: once, few, many, or a class if the clone is expanded.

clone_size: -
d_call: TRBD1
j_call: TRBJ2-2
cdr3_length: 13
v_call: TRBV2
cdr3_aa: CAGDREGTGELFF
cdr3_nt: TGTGCCGGGGACAGGGAGGGCACCGGGGAGCTGTTTTTT

clone_size: -
d_call: -
j_call: TRBJ1-1
cdr3_length: 14
v_call: TRBV30
cdr3_aa: CAWNGIGGGSEAFF
cdr3_nt: TGTGCCTGGAATGGTATCGGCGGGGGATCGGAAGCTTTCTTT

clone_size: -
d_call: TRBD1
j_call: TRBJ2-1
cdr3_length: 17
v_call: TRBV4-1
cdr3_aa: CASSQGEQGAGDNEQFF
cdr3_nt: TGCGCCAGCAGCCAAGGGGAACAGGGGGCCGGGGACAATGAGCAGTTCTTC

clone_size: -
d_call: TRBD2
j_call: TRBJ2-7
cdr3_length: 19
v_call: TRBV7-9
cdr3_aa: CASSLKLPSGGQTPYEQYF
cdr3_nt: TGTGCCAGCAGCTTAAAGCTTCCCAGCGGGGGGCAAACTCCCTACGAGCAGTACTTC

clone_size: -
d_call: -
j_call: TRBJ2-7
cdr3_length: 13
v_call: TRBV27
cdr3_aa: CASSFSLGYEQYF
cdr3_nt: TGTGCCAGCAGTTTCAGTCTAGGTTACGAGCAGTACTTC

clone_size: -
d_call: -
j_call: TRBJ1-4
cdr3_length: 15
v_call: TRBV23-1
cdr3_aa: CASSQSSPTSKKLFF
cdr3_nt: TGCGCCAGCAGTCAATCTTCGCCGACATCCAAAAAACTGTTTTTT

clone_size: once
d_call: -
j_call: TRBJ2-1
cdr3_length: 14
v_call: TRBV7-9
cdr3_aa: CATDYLASYNEQFF
cdr3_nt: TGTGCCACGGATTACTTGGCCTCCTACAATGAGCAGTTCTTC

clone_size: -
d_call: -
j_call: TRBJ1-1
cdr3_length: 13
v_call: TRBV13
cdr3_aa: CANSPGGNTEAFF
cdr3_nt: TGTGCCAATTCCCCCGGGGGGAACACTGAAGCTTTCTTT

clone_size: -
d_call: -
j_call: TRBJ2-2
cdr3_length: 12
v_call: TRBV11-2
cdr3_aa: CASSLNTGELFF
cdr3_nt: TGTGCCAGCAGCCTTAACACCGGGGAGCTGTTTTTT

clone_size: -
d_call: -
j_call: TRBJ1-6
cdr3_length: 14
v_call: TRBV13
cdr3_aa: CASSLSSLDSPLHF
cdr3_nt: TGTGCCAGCAGCTTGTCGAGCTTGGATTCACCCCTCCACTTT

clone_size: -
d_call: -
j_call: TRBJ2-5
cdr3_length: 14
v_call: TRBV15
cdr3_aa: CATSREASRETQYF
cdr3_nt: TGTGCCACCAGCAGAGAGGCTAGCAGAGAGACCCAGTACTTC

clone_size: -
d_call: -
j_call: TRBJ1-2
cdr3_length: 15
v_call: TRBV4-2
cdr3_aa: CASSQETFVNYGYTF
cdr3_nt: TGTGCCAGCAGCCAAGAGACATTTGTTAACTATGGCTACACCTTC

clone_size: medium-sized
d_call: -
j_call: TRBJ2-5
cdr3_length: 10
v_call: TRBV25-1
cdr3_aa: CASGQETQYF
cdr3_nt: TGTGCCAGCGGTCAAGAGACCCAGTACTTC

clone_size: -
d_call: -
j_call: TRBJ2-3
cdr3_length: 15
v_call: TRBV6-4
cdr3_aa: CASSEIGASTDTQYF
cdr3_nt: TGTGCCAGCAGTGAAATAGGGGCTAGCACAGATACGCAGTATTTT

clone_size: -
d_call: TRBD2
j_call: TRBJ2-2
cdr3_length: 13
v_call: TRBV4-1
cdr3_aa: CASSPGLAGELFF
cdr3_nt: TGCGCCAGCAGCCCAGGACTAGCGGGGGAGCTGTTTTTT

clone_size: -
d_call: -
j_call: TRBJ2-1
cdr3_length: 15
v_call: TRBV28
cdr3_aa: CASSILEAPYNEQFF
cdr3_nt: TGTGCCAGCAGTATCCTAGAGGCGCCCTACAATGAGCAGTTCTTC

clone_size: -
d_call: -
j_call: TRBJ2-7
cdr3_length: 15
v_call: TRBV4-1
cdr3_aa: CASSQDGGRGYEQYF
cdr3_nt: TGCGCCAGCAGCCAAGATGGAGGGCGGGGCTACGAGCAGTACTTC

clone_size: -
d_call: -
j_call: TRBJ2-7
cdr3_length: 15
v_call: TRBV30
cdr3_aa: CAWSVGLAIWDEQCF
cdr3_nt: TGTGCCTGGAGTGTTGGCCTCGCCATTTGGGACGAGCAGTGCTTC

clone_size: -
d_call: -
j_call: TRBJ2-7
cdr3_length: 17
v_call: TRBV12-5
cdr3_aa: CASGLVLLGGTYYEQYF
cdr3_nt: TGTGCTAGTGGTTTGGTACTGCTGGGGGGAACTTACTACGAGCAGTACTTC

clone_size: -
d_call: TRBD1
j_call: TRBJ2-1
cdr3_length: 12
v_call: TRBV27
cdr3_aa: CASSLGGTGQFF
cdr3_nt: TGTGCCAGCAGTTTAGGCGGGACAGGGCAGTTCTTC

clone_size: -
d_call: TRBD1
j_call: TRBJ1-1
cdr3_length: 13
v_call: TRBV5-6
cdr3_aa: CASSPTGNTEAFF
cdr3_nt: TGTGCCAGCAGCCCGACAGGGAATACTGAAGCTTTCTTT

clone_size: few
d_call: -
j_call: TRBJ2-7
cdr3_length: 12
v_call: TRBV7-9
cdr3_aa: CASSQSSYEQYF
cdr3_nt: TGTGCCAGCAGCCAGAGCTCCTACGAGCAGTACTTC

clone_size: -
d_call: -
j_call: TRBJ2-1
cdr3_length: 13
v_call: TRBV6-5
cdr3_aa: CASSDPVGSNQFF
cdr3_nt: TGTGCCAGCAGCGATCCGGTGGGAAGTAACCAGTTCTTC

clone_size: few
d_call: TRBD2
j_call: TRBJ2-7
cdr3_length: 15
v_call: TRBV7-2
cdr3_aa: CASSPASGGAYEQYF
cdr3_nt: TGTGCCAGCAGCCCAGCTAGCGGGGGGGCCTACGAGCAGTACTTC

clone_size: -
d_call: -
j_call: TRBJ2-3
cdr3_length: 17
v_call: TRBV4-2
cdr3_aa: CASSQEDRGGRTDTQYF
cdr3_nt: TGTGCCAGCAGCCAAGAAGATAGAGGAGGCCGCACAGATACGCAGTATTTT

clone_size: -
d_call: -
j_call: TRBJ2-7
cdr3_length: 13
v_call: TRBV27
cdr3_aa: CASSLSRPYEQYF
cdr3_nt: TGTGCCAGCAGTTTATCAAGGCCCTACGAGCAGTACTTC

clone_size: -
d_call: -
j_call: TRBJ2-1
cdr3_length: 15
v_call: TRBV14
cdr3_aa: CASSNRGGAKDEQFF
cdr3_nt: TGTGCCAGCAGCAACAGAGGGGGGGCGAAAGATGAGCAGTTCTTC

clone_size: -
d_call: TRBD1
j_call: TRBJ2-3
cdr3_length: 15
v_call: TRBV7-3
cdr3_aa: CASSLQGAGTDTQYF
cdr3_nt: TGTGCCAGCAGCTTACAGGGGGCCGGCACAGATACGCAGTATTTT

clone_size: -
d_call: -
j_call: TRBJ1-4
cdr3_length: 13
v_call: TRBV30
cdr3_aa: CAWRARGDEKLFF
cdr3_nt: TGTGCCTGGAGGGCCCGGGGGGATGAAAAACTGTTTTTT

clone_size: -
d_call: -
j_call: TRBJ2-7
cdr3_length: 12
v_call: TRBV13
cdr3_aa: CASSRGPYAQYF
cdr3_nt: TGTGCCAGCAGCCGCGGGCCCTACGCTCAGTACTTC

clone_size: once
d_call: TRBD1
j_call: TRBJ1-5
cdr3_length: 16
v_call: TRBV4-1
cdr3_aa: CASSQDLGRGYQPQHF
cdr3_nt: TGCGCCAGCAGCCAAGATCTTGGCAGGGGGTATCAGCCCCAGCATTTT

clone_size: -
d_call: -
j_call: TRBJ2-1
cdr3_length: 17
v_call: TRBV19
cdr3_aa: CASSMRTATYSYNEQFF
cdr3_nt: TGTGCCAGTAGTATGAGGACAGCAACATACTCCTACAATGAGCAGTTCTTC

clone_size: -
d_call: TRBD1
j_call: TRBJ1-1
cdr3_length: 14
v_call: TRBV25-1
cdr3_aa: CASSEGAGGNEAFF
cdr3_nt: TGTGCCAGCAGTGAGGGGGCAGGGGGTAATGAAGCTTTCTTT

clone_size: -
d_call: -
j_call: TRBJ2-3
cdr3_length: 15
v_call: TRBV7-8
cdr3_aa: CASSPSGGKGDTQYF
cdr3_nt: TGTGCCAGCAGCCCGTCGGGCGGGAAGGGAGATACGCAGTATTTT

clone_size: -
d_call: -
j_call: TRBJ2-7
cdr3_length: 12
v_call: TRBV6-1
cdr3_aa: CASRSGLHEQYF
cdr3_nt: TGTGCCAGCAGGTCGGGTCTCCACGAGCAGTACTTC

clone_size: -
d_call: -
j_call: TRBJ1-6
cdr3_length: 13
v_call: TRBV19
cdr3_aa: CASSGTSNSPLHF
cdr3_nt: TGTGCCAGCTCCGGGACGTCAAATTCACCCCTCCACTTT

clone_size: once
d_call: TRBD1
j_call: TRBJ1-1
cdr3_length: 15
v_call: TRBV9
cdr3_aa: CASSPPARDSQKAFF
cdr3_nt: TGTGCCAGCAGCCCTCCGGCGAGGGACAGCCAAAAAGCTTTCTTT

clone_size: once
d_call: -
j_call: TRBJ1-2
cdr3_length: 13
v_call: TRBV28
cdr3_aa: CASSQPGVYGYTF
cdr3_nt: TGTGCCAGCAGCCAACCAGGGGTCTATGGCTACACCTTC

clone_size: -
d_call: -
j_call: TRBJ1-2
cdr3_length: 13
v_call: TRBV5-1
cdr3_aa: CASSLGRTYGYTF
cdr3_nt: TGTGCCAGCAGTTTGGGACGGACCTATGGCTACACCTTC

clone_size: few
d_call: -
j_call: TRBJ1-3
cdr3_length: 15
v_call: TRBV18
cdr3_aa: CASSPEGDSGNTIYF
cdr3_nt: TGTGCCAGCTCACCAGAAGGGGACTCTGGAAACACCATATATTTT

clone_size: -
d_call: -
j_call: TRBJ2-5
cdr3_length: 14
v_call: TRBV7-8
cdr3_aa: CASTLGPSGETQYF
cdr3_nt: TGTGCCAGCACCCTTGGGCCTAGTGGAGAGACCCAGTACTTC

clone_size: once
d_call: -
j_call: TRBJ2-3
cdr3_length: 15
v_call: TRBV5-1
cdr3_aa: CASSLAGASTDTQYF
cdr3_nt: TGCGCCAGCAGCTTGGCAGGGGCGTCCACAGATACGCAGTATTTT

clone_size: once
d_call: -
j_call: TRBJ2-2
cdr3_length: 17
v_call: TRBV5-1
cdr3_aa: CASSPPGGGQGGGELFF
cdr3_nt: TGCGCCAGCAGCCCCCCCGGGGGGGGACAGGGCGGCGGGGAGCTGTTTTTT

clone_size: few
d_call: -
j_call: TRBJ2-5
cdr3_length: 14
v_call: TRBV27
cdr3_aa: CASSPRQGGVTQYF
cdr3_nt: TGTGCCAGCAGTCCCCGACAGGGCGGGGTGACCCAGTACTTC

clone_size: -
d_call: -
j_call: TRBJ2-7
cdr3_length: 14
v_call: TRBV29-1
cdr3_aa: CSVENQGSSYEQYF
cdr3_nt: TGCAGCGTTGAAAACCAGGGGTCAAGCTACGAGCAGTACTTC